The next 23 T cell receptor beta chains were all read from a single sample in a study of OX40 agonist ivuxolimab in advanced cancers. Library generation was performed with the immunoSEQ multiplex PCR assay. The source is immuneACCESS, and TCRdb retained only in-frame sequences with V and J called. Part of the clones is not carried over; for the studies checked, unresolved V genes explain less than half of this, and the remainder is unexplained. The sample table shows more than 40,000 clones, and 84% are seen once. The biggest ten clones account for approximately 24% of the sample. The sample in question was CD4+ or CD8+ T cells sorted from blood, obtained in a trial of the OX40 agonist ivuxolimab. Receptor source: an adult with an advanced solid tumor such as melanoma, head and neck, liver or kidney cancer.

The J gene is TRBJ2-3, the V gene TRBV27; D call uncertain. The CDR3 sequence is 19 residues long. Trimming cost V 1 base and J 0 bases, with 20 bases left between them. Germline loops: CDR1 MNHEY, CDR2 SMNVEV (reference sequence). CDR3 residues: CASSLYGRVNSASTDTQYF. CDR3 in DNA: TGTGCCAGCAGTTTATATGGCAGAGTGAACTCCGCTAGCACAGATACGCAGTATTTT.

J is TRBJ2-1 and V is TRBV27; 9 bases fit TRBD2. Per the germline V gene, CDR1 is MNHEY and CDR2 is SMNVEV (reference sequence). J lost 8 bases, V lost 2 bases, and 7 bases had no gene match. This CDR3 has 15 amino acids. CDR3 bases: TGTGCCAGCAGTTTAATCGGCGGGAGGGCCGATGAGCAGTTCTTC. Protein product: CASSLIGGRADEQFF.

V gene TRBV4-1 combines with J gene TRBJ1-2; D unresolved. CDR1 and CDR2 from the germline V gene are MGHRA and YSYEKL. V lost 3 bases and J lost 4, with 9 bases in between. The CDR3 is made up of 13 amino acids. The CDR3 coding sequence is TGCGCCAGCAGCCAGCCGAGCCTCTATGGCTACACCTTC. It specifies CASSQPSLYGYTF.

The chain links TRBV30 to TRBJ2-3; tentatively, D is TRBD2 (7 bases). CDR1 is GTSNPN, CDR2 SVGIG, per germline (reference sequence). V lost 0 bases and J lost 1, with 20 bases in between. The CDR3 extends over 18 amino acids. Here the CDR3 DNA reads TGTGCCTGGAGTGTACTCAAGGGGGGGGCTGGTGGCACAGATACGCAGTATTTT. This codes for CAWSVLKGGAGGTDTQYF.

The J gene is TRBJ2-7, the V gene TRBV27; 11 bases are a match to TRBD2. The CDR3 is 17 residues long. From germline, CDR1 is MNHEY and CDR2 SMNVEV (reference sequence). Unmatched junction bases numbered 11, after V lost 7 bases and J lost 0 bases. In DNA form, the CDR3 reads TGTGCCAGCACCCAAGGACTAGCGGGCCCCTTCTCCTACGAGCAGTACTTC. Amino acid sequence: CASTQGLAGPFSYEQYF.

This clone was seen repeatedly, ten times or more. The rearrangement uses TRBV6-5 and TRBJ1-2, with D unresolved. This CDR3 has 14 amino acids. Germline loops: CDR1 MNHEY, CDR2 SVGAGI. With 7 bases removed from V and 5 bases from J, the gap between germline ends came to 17 bases. The CDR3 reads CASNDLGGGYGYTF. The CDR3 coding sequence is TGTGCCAGCAATGACCTGGGAGGTGGGTATGGCTACACCTTC.

The chain joins TRBV7-9 to TRBJ1-2, with D uncertain. The CDR3 runs to 13 residues. Germline CDR1 SEHNR, CDR2 FQNEAQ (reference sequence). The V and J ends lost 5 bases and 7 bases respectively, with 14 bases between them. CDR3 DNA sequence: TGTGCCAGCAGCCCTGAGATGGACGTTGGCTACACCTTC. Translating gives CASSPEMDVGYTF.

This chain uses TRBV2 with TRBJ2-5, with 12 bases fitting TRBD1. This CDR3 region has 16 residues. The ends lost 7 bases at V and 9 bases at J; junction bases unmatched: 15. CDR1 is SNHLY, CDR2 FYNNEI, per germline. The CDR3 is CASNPLMGQGARAQYF. CDR3 bases: TGTGCCAGCAACCCCCTTATGGGACAGGGGGCTAGGGCCCAGTACTTC.

This clone came up a few times. The chain couples TRBV5-4 to TRBJ2-3; D unclear. Trimming took off 5 bases at V and 2 bases at J, with 21 bases between the two ends. The germline CDR1 and CDR2 sequences are SGHNT and YYREEE (reference sequence). The CDR3 length is 17 residues. CDR3 nucleotides: TGTGCCAGCAGTCAGGTACTAACCCGATCATACACAGATACGCAGTATTTT. Translated: CASSQVLTRSYTDTQYF.

The chain recombines TRBV27 with TRBJ2-1; 9 bases align to TRBD1. The CDR3 runs 12 residues. Germline trimming cut 6 bases from V and 7 bases from J; bases unmatched to any gene: 1. The germline V gene encodes CDR1 MNHEY and CDR2 SMNVEV (reference sequence). The CDR3 DNA reads TGTGCCAGCAGGGACAGGGGAAATGAGCAGTTCTTC. The encoded protein is CASRDRGNEQFF.

Only one count was recorded for this clone. The J gene is TRBJ2-3, the V gene TRBV27; D call uncertain. V was trimmed by 5 bases and J by 6 bases, leaving 6 bases between them. Germline values: CDR1 MNHEY, CDR2 SMNVEV (reference sequence). This CDR3 has 11 amino acids. The CDR3 loop reads CASSLRDTQYF. CDR3 bases: TGTGCCAGCAGTCTAAGGGATACGCAGTATTTT.

The chain combines TRBV27 with TRBJ2-3, with D unclear. Germline V gives CDR1 MNHEY, CDR2 SMNVEV (reference sequence). CDR3 length: 15 amino acids. The germline V and J ends were trimmed by 3 bases and 4 bases, with 14 bases remaining between them. CDR3 nucleotide sequence: TGTGCCAGCAGTTTTGGGCGTTTGATCGCAGATACGCAGTATTTT. Its protein is CASSFGRLIADTQYF.

The V call is TRBV16, the J call TRBJ1-2; 9 nucleotides agree with TRBD1. This CDR3 is built from 15 residues. V shed 1 base, J shed 8 bases, and the junction held 8 bases outside the gene matches. The germline gives CDR1 KGHSY, CDR2 FQNENV. In DNA, the CDR3 is TGTGCCAGCAGCCAATTCACCCGGACAGGGGACGGCTACACCTTC. Encoded protein: CASSQFTRTGDGYTF.

V usage is TRBV7-9 and J usage is TRBJ2-7; TRBD1 agrees at 12 bases. CDR1 is SEHNR, CDR2 FQNEAQ, per germline (reference sequence). The CDR3 extends over 15 amino acids. V gave up 4 bases and J gave up 2 bases; unmatched junction bases: 3. The CDR3 protein is CASSWGDRGPYEQYF. Here the CDR3 DNA reads TGTGCCAGCAGCTGGGGGGACAGGGGGCCCTACGAGCAGTACTTC.

A note on this clone: One end of the junction varies from germline; a read error may be responsible. The chain recombines TRBV6-4 with TRBJ1-2; TRBD1 aligns across 8 bases. The CDR3 extends over 17 amino acids. Germline CDR1 reads MRHNA; CDR2 reads SNTAGT. The CDR3 sequence: CASSYSGGRSTPYGYTF. As DNA, the CDR3 is TGTGCCAGCAGTTACTCAGGGGGCCGCTCAACCCCGTATGGCTACACCTTC.

This rearrangement joins TRBV6-4 to TRBJ2-1; the match to TRBD2 covers 7 bases. Per germline, CDR1 MRHNA and CDR2 SNTAGT. J gave up 6 bases and V 6 bases, and 11 bases lay outside the gene matches. The CDR3 spans 15 residues. The CDR3 coding sequence is TGTGCCAGCAGCCCCCAGGGAGGGGTAGGCAATGAGCAGTTCTTC. This codes for CASSPQGGVGNEQFF.

V usage is TRBV30 and J usage is TRBJ1-2, with a tentative D call TRBD1 (5 bases). Germline values: CDR1 GTSNPN, CDR2 SVGIG (reference sequence). The CDR3 spans 12 residues. Trimming cost V 5 bases and J 8 bases, with 15 bases left between them. The CDR3 DNA reads as TGTGCCTGGGCTCGGGGGTTACGCGGCTACACCTTC. Encoded protein: CAWARGLRGYTF.

The CDR3 sequence: CASSPMNTEAFF. DNA of the CDR3: TGTGCCAGTAGTCCGATGAACACTGAAGCTTTCTTT. V is TRBV19 and J is TRBJ1-1; the D is unclear. This CDR3 spans 12 amino acids. The V end was cut by 5 bases, the J end by 0 bases, with 4 bases between. Per germline, CDR1 LNHDA and CDR2 SQIVND (reference sequence).

The chain links TRBV6-6 to TRBJ1-1, with D perhaps matching TRBD1 (6 bases). Trimming removed 6 bases at V and 4 bases at J, with 12 bases between. The CDR3 is 13 residues long. Germline lookup yields CDR1 MNHNY and CDR2 SVGAGI (reference sequence). The CDR3 nucleotides read TGTGCCAGCAGACCTACAGGGACCACTGAAGCTTTCTTT. This gives the protein CASRPTGTTEAFF.

This clone has only one observation. The rearrangement links TRBV7-6 to TRBJ2-7, with D unresolved. The CDR3 consists of 14 residues. V was trimmed by 2 bases and J by 4 bases, leaving 12 bases between them. The V gene's germline CDR1 is SGHVS and CDR2 FNYEAQ. The CDR3 spells CASSLRPGSYEQYF. CDR3 sequence (DNA): TGTGCCAGCAGCTTACGACCGGGCAGTTACGAGCAGTACTTC.

The chain's CDR3 is CAWSGGTNTEAFF. CDR3 bases: TGTGCCTGGAGTGGGGGAACGAACACTGAAGCTTTCTTT. This chain connects TRBV30 to TRBJ1-1; D not certain. Per germline, CDR1 GTSNPN and CDR2 SVGIG (reference sequence). With 1 base removed from V and 1 base from J, the gap between germline ends came to 7 bases. The CDR3 has 13 amino acids.

This clone was counted a single time. The chain uses TRBV11-2 and TRBJ2-7; TRBD1 matches at 7 bases. V lost 5 bases to trimming and J lost 3 bases; unmatched junction nucleotides: 10. Per germline, CDR1 SGHAT and CDR2 FQNNGV. The CDR3 loop spans 15 amino acids. The CDR3 region is CASSLSTGEIYEQYF. The CDR3 DNA follows: TGTGCCAGCAGCCTTAGCACAGGGGAAATCTACGAGCAGTACTTC.

The V gene is TRBV6-9, the J gene TRBJ2-2; D gene unclear. Germline V lookup: CDR1 MNHGY, CDR2 SVAAGI. CDR3 length: 14 amino acids. Trimming took off 5 bases at V and 0 bases at J, with 7 bases between the two ends. Here the CDR3 DNA reads TGTGCCAGCAGTCCAGACGCGAACACCGGGGAGCTGTTTTTT. Its translation: CASSPDANTGELFF.